This T cell receptor (beta chain) was recovered during a study of blood T cell repertoires in COVID-19. Those enrolled, adults aged roughly 18 to 95 years, came from around 24 US areas. Clinical histories supplied by participants themselves formed the basis of cohort assignment. The length of the CDR3 is 15 residues. The germline V gene encodes CDR1 LGHDT and CDR2 YNNKEL (reference sequence). The junction had 6 bases not matched to a gene; V was cut back by 2 bases and J by 8 bases. Per the original data handling: It was from reference gene primer amplification that nucleated cell counts were estimated. Using immunoSEQ multiplex PCR, the repertoire was profiled, and TCRdb retains in-frame clones only, with some absent. V and J calls and clone size come straight from that table; D and trimming were deduced from the DNA. The table shows 250,000 to 300,000 clones, with more than 70% occurring only once.

This chain joins TRBV3-1 (or the pseudogene TRBV3-2) and TRBJ2-7; 13 bases align to TRBD2. Material for sequencing was PBMCs or T cells enriched from blood (not recorded which). This clonotype originated in a woman aged 55-75 years in a cohort exposed to, infected with or recovered from COVID-19 (not recorded which). CDR3 coding DNA: TGTGCCAGCAGCCAACGACTAGCGGGAGGTGTTAAGCAGTACTTC. Translated: CASSQRLAGGVKQYF.